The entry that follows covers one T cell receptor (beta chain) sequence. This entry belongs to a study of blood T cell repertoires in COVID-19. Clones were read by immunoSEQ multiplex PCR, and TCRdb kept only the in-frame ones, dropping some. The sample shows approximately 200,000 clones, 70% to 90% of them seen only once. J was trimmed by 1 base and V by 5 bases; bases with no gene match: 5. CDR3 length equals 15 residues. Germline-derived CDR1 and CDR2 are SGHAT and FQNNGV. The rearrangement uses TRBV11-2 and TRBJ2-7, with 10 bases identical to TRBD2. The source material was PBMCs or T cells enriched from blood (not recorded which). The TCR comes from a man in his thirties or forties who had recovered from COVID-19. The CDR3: CASSRSSGSSYEQYF. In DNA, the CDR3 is TGTGCCAGCAGCCGGTCTAGCGGGAGTTCCTACGAGCAGTACTTC.